Detailed here is one T cell receptor (beta chain). No antigen is known for it. The data stem from a study of cytomegalovirus exposure and HLA in healthy donors. Study-wide results and limits: Apparent HLA restriction characterized most CMV-associated TCR beta chains in a later analysis.

The CDR3 consists of 15 residues. CDR1 and CDR2 (germline): SGHNT, YYREEE (reference sequence). V dropped 3 bases and J dropped 5; count of bases not matched to a gene: 9. The PCR made use of 60 Vbeta and 13 Jbeta primers. Here immunoSEQ multiplex PCR was the method, and the copy in TCRdb shows in-frame clones only, minus some. The sample lists roughly 73,000 clones; around 85% were seen once. The TCR originated in a woman in her forties or fifties in good health and CMV-seronegative. V and J are TRBV5-4 and TRBJ1-2, with 8 bases fitting TRBD1. The sample taken for sequencing was PBMCs. The CDR3 DNA is TGTGCCAGCAGCTCGCCGACAGGGGAGGATTATGGCTACACCTTC. Protein sequence: CASSSPTGEDYGYTF.